The rows below give T cell receptor beta chains drawn from one sample of a study of T cells in Graves' hyperthyroidism and ophthalmopathy. Each CDR3 protein gets one entry after TCRdb re-called the multiplex PCR reads with MiXCR. This table holds some 360,000 distinct CDR3 sequences, 11% to 15% found once. Sequencing input: blood. Receptors originate from a woman in her sixties with Graves' hyperthyroidism. Both conserved end residues are part of each CDR3. D genes are given only for firm matches. Only some rows state a clone size, as once, few, many or a class for expanded clones.

j_call	v_call	d_call	clone_size	cdr3_nt	cdr3_aa
TRBJ1-1	TRBV6-1	TRBD1	few	TGTGCCAGCATCGCAGACAGGGGTGGCACTGAAGCTTTCTTT	CASIADRGGTEAFF
TRBJ2-3	TRBV25-1	TRBD1	few	TGTGCCAGCAGTGAAGGACAGGGGAAGGGCACAGATACGCAGTATTTT	CASSEGQGKGTDTQYF
TRBJ1-1	TRBV12-3/TRBV12-4	-	many	TGTGCCAGCAGTTTAAGACAGACGAACACTGAAGCTTTCTTT	CASSLRQTNTEAFF
TRBJ1-6	TRBV20-1	-	many	TGCAGTGCTAGAGCGGGGGACTCCTATAATTCACCCCTCCACTTT	CSARAGDSYNSPLHF
TRBJ2-2	TRBV29-1	-	many	TGCAGCGTGGGGGCTAGGGCAGGAGTTAACACCGGGGAGCTGTTTTTT	CSVGARAGVNTGELFF
TRBJ2-7	TRBV29-1	-	many	TGCAGCGTTGCCGGGCTTACCTACGAGCAGTACTTC	CSVAGLTYEQYF
TRBJ2-5	TRBV19	-	many	TGTGCCAGTAGTAAAGGACAGACAAGCCAAGAGACCCAGTACTTC	CASSKGQTSQETQYF
TRBJ1-1	TRBV2	TRBD1	once	TGTGCCAGTAGTGGCCCACTTGACAGGGGTGACACTGAAGCTTTCTTT	CASSGPLDRGDTEAFF
TRBJ2-5	TRBV7-9	-	many	TGTGCCAGCAGCTTCAGCGGGACAGTAATTCATGCATCGGAGTACTTC	CASSFSGTVIHASEYF
TRBJ2-2	TRBV5-1	-	many	TGCGCCAGCAGCTTTGGGGGCTACACCGGGGAGCTGTTTTTT	CASSFGGYTGELFF
TRBJ1-3	TRBV12-3/TRBV12-4	-	few	TGTACCAGCAGTTTCATGAGGGGAAACACCATATATTTT	CTSSFMRGNTIYF
TRBJ2-3	TRBV7-3	-	many	TGTGCCAGCAGCTTAGAGGTCAGGCAGTATGGCACAGATACGCAGTATTTT	CASSLEVRQYGTDTQYF
TRBJ1-2	TRBV2	-	many	TGTGCCAGCAGTTTTGACGGACATAACTATGGCTACACCTTC	CASSFDGHNYGYTF
TRBJ1-5	TRBV7-9	-	few	TGTGCCAGCAGCTTCGGGTCCGGGGGCAATCAGCCCCAGCATTTT	CASSFGSGGNQPQHF
TRBJ1-2	TRBV18	TRBD1	-	TGTGCCAGCTCCCCGACAGGGAGGGAGGCCTATGGCTACACCTTC	CASSPTGREAYGYTF
TRBJ2-2	TRBV18	TRBD1	-	TGTGCCAGCTCACCCGGGACAGGCCACACCGGGGAGCTGTTTTTT	CASSPGTGHTGELFF
TRBJ2-1	TRBV15	TRBD2	many	TGTGCCACCAGCAGAGATCTCCCCCCCCACCTTAGCGGGGTGGGGAATGAGCAGTTCTTC	CATSRDLPPHLSGVGNEQFF
TRBJ2-6	TRBV7-9	-	many	TGTGCCAGCAGCTCGACCCCCCCTGGGGCCAACGTCCTGACTTTC	CASSSTPPGANVLTF
TRBJ2-3	TRBV18	-	-	TGTGCCAGCTCACCACCGGAGGGAATCTCAGATACGCAGTATTTT	CASSPPEGISDTQYF
TRBJ2-3	TRBV7-9	TRBD2	many	TGTGCCAGCAGCTCATCCCTGGGACTAGCCCCAGATACGCAGTATTTT	CASSSSLGLAPDTQYF
TRBJ2-5	TRBV28	-	many	TGTGCCAGCAGTTACGGAGGGCAGGAAGAGACCCAGTACTTC	CASSYGGQEETQYF
TRBJ2-4	TRBV2	-	many	TGTGCCAGCAGTGGATTCCGAGGGTCCAAAAACATTCAGTACTTC	CASSGFRGSKNIQYF
TRBJ1-5	TRBV5-5	-	many	TGTGCCAGCAGCGAAAGGACCCCTTATAGCAATCAGCCCCAGCATTTT	CASSERTPYSNQPQHF
TRBJ1-3	TRBV11-2	-	-	TGTGCCAGCAGCTTAGTTGTCTCTGGAAACACCATACATTTT	CASSLVVSGNTIHF
TRBJ2-1	TRBV10-2	-	-	TGCGCCAGCACCGCGAGGGACTTGGGGGGCAATGAGCAGTTCTTC	CASTARDLGGNEQFF
TRBJ1-2	TRBV20-1	TRBD1	many	TGCAGTGCTAGCCCGACAGGGGAGAGTGGCTACACCTTC	CSASPTGESGYTF
TRBJ2-1	TRBV12-3/TRBV12-4	-	many	TGTGCCAGCACCCTACATCCCCAGGCACAAGAGTCGTTCTTC	CASTLHPQAQESFF
TRBJ2-1	TRBV28	TRBD1	many	TGTGCCAGCAGTTTAACCGGACAGGGGGGCGTGAATGAGCAGTTCTTC	CASSLTGQGGVNEQFF
TRBJ1-4	TRBV20-1	TRBD1	many	TGCAGTGCAGAGACAGGGGGCGTAGATGAAAAACTGTTTTTT	CSAETGGVDEKLFF
TRBJ2-1	TRBV6-1	TRBD2	few	TGTGCCAGCAGAAGGCGACATAGCGGGGGCAGCTCCTACAATGAGCAGTTCTTC	CASRRRHSGGSSYNEQFF
TRBJ2-7	TRBV28	-	many	TGTGCCAGCGGAAACCAGAAAGCCTACGAGCAGTACTTC	CASGNQKAYEQYF